Each of the 28 T cell receptor beta chains below was sequenced from the same sample in a study of cytomegalovirus exposure and HLA in healthy donors. This PCR relied on a set of 60 Vbeta primers and 13 Jbeta primers. Some clones are missing from TCRdb's copy, which holds only in-frame ones; the method was immunoSEQ multiplex PCR. This table has roughly 190,000 clones, 81% appearing once. Sequencing was carried out using PBMCs. These receptors were collected from a man aged 45-65 years in good health and CMV-seronegative.

The chain employs TRBV5-6 and TRBJ1-4; tentatively, D is TRBD1 (6 bases). Trimming removed 4 bases at V and 0 bases at J, with 13 bases between. CDR1 is SGHDT and CDR2 is YYEEEE in the germline V gene. CDR3 length: 16 amino acids. CDR3 loop: CASSQDRTATNEKLFF. The DNA for the CDR3 is TGTGCCAGCAGCCAGGACAGAACTGCAACTAATGAAAAACTGTTTTTT.

The chain links TRBV7-2 to TRBJ2-5, with D possibly being TRBD2 (6 bases). Trimming removed 5 bases at V and 4 bases at J, with 17 bases between. Germline CDR1 is SGHTA and CDR2 is FQGNSA. The CDR3 extends over 15 amino acids. The CDR3 here is CASSQRPGVGETQYF. CDR3 nucleotides: TGTGCCAGCAGCCAGCGGCCGGGGGTGGGAGAGACCCAGTACTTC.

The rearrangement uses TRBV6-4 and TRBJ2-3; 11 nucleotides align to TRBD1. The CDR3 is 15 amino acids. From germline, CDR1 is MRHNA and CDR2 SNTAGT. J lost 7 bases, V lost 3 bases, and 6 bases had no gene match. As DNA, the CDR3 is TGTGCCAGCAGTGAAAGGGACAGGGGGTGGAATACGCAGTATTTT. Its protein product is CASSERDRGWNTQYF.

This chain joins TRBV4-1 and TRBJ2-6; D unresolved. Germline lookup yields CDR1 MGHRA and CDR2 YSYEKL. The V end lost 1 base, the J end lost 12 bases, and 16 bases lay between the germline ends. The CDR3 runs to 15 residues. Here the CDR3 reads CASSQGAVPLAVLTF. The CDR3 nucleotides are TGCGCCAGCAGCCAAGGGGCTGTACCACTCGCCGTCCTGACTTTC.

The chain carries TRBV19 and TRBJ1-6, with 8 bases lining up with TRBD1. Germline V lookup: CDR1 LNHDA, CDR2 SQIVND (reference sequence). The J segment lost 14 bases and the V segment lost 7 bases, leaving 13 bases of the junction unmatched. The CDR3 is 14 residues long. CDR3 sequence: CASTLTSDRATLHF. The CDR3 nucleotides read TGTGCCAGTACCCTTACCTCGGACAGGGCCACCCTCCACTTT. Combining the CDR3 with reference TRBV19 and TRBJ1-6 gives the whole variable domain DGGITQSPKYLFRKEGQNVTLSCEQNLNHDAMYWYRQDPGQGLRLIYYSQIVNDFQKGDIAEGYSVSREKKESFPLTVTSAQKNPTAFYLCASTLTSDRATLHFGNGTRLTVT.

This chain joins TRBV2 and TRBJ1-2; 8 bases line up with TRBD1. Germline V gene lookup returns CDR1 SNHLY and CDR2 FYNNEI. The CDR3 loop spans 13 amino acids. V lost 4 bases, J lost 8 bases, and 6 bases stayed unmatched. CDR3 nucleotides: TGTGCCAGCAGTGTACAGGGGGAAGGAGGCTACACCTTC. Translation: CASSVQGEGGYTF.

This sequence joins TRBV7-8 and TRBJ2-1, with D possibly matching TRBD2 (5 bases). Trimming removed 4 bases from V and 7 bases from J, with 8 bases in between. CDR3 length: 12 amino acids. Germline loops: CDR1 SGHVS, CDR2 FQNEAQ. The CDR3 nucleotides read TGTGCCAGCAGCTCGCGGGTGAATGAGCAGTTCTTC. Translating it yields CASSSRVNEQFF.

The CDR3 sequence is CASSTSGTGARPGWTEAFF. Here the CDR3 DNA reads TGTGCCAGTAGTACTTCCGGGACAGGGGCGAGACCTGGGTGGACTGAAGCTTTCTTT. The V call is TRBV19, the J call TRBJ1-1; 10 positions match TRBD1. Unmatched junction bases numbered 19, after V lost 4 bases and J lost 5 bases. CDR1 LNHDA and CDR2 SQIVND come from the germline V gene (reference sequence). CDR3 length: 19 residues.

This chain uses TRBV9 with TRBJ1-2; possible D gene TRBD1, 5 bases. The CDR3 consists of 18 residues. The V end lost 4 bases, the J end lost 4 bases, and 26 bases lay between the germline ends. Per the germline V gene, CDR1 is SGDLS and CDR2 is YYNGEE. The CDR3 is CASSRRDREVLSGYGYTF. CDR3 bases: TGTGCCAGCAGCAGGAGGGACCGGGAAGTCCTATCGGGCTATGGCTACACCTTC.

This clone was counted only a few times. The chain is built from TRBV6-6 and TRBJ1-2; TRBD1 aligns across 7 bases. The germline V gene has CDR1 MNHNY and CDR2 SVGAGI (reference sequence). The CDR3 totals 14 residues. After removal of 6 bases from V and 6 bases from J, the junction contained 10 bases not matched to a gene. CDR3 in amino acids: CASRAQGSGHGYTF. The CDR3 DNA reads TGTGCCAGCAGAGCACAGGGGTCTGGCCATGGCTACACCTTC.

The chain carries TRBV18 and TRBJ2-2; D uncertain. This CDR3 is built from 15 residues. The germline gives CDR1 KGHSH, CDR2 LQKENI. Trimming removed 3 bases from V and 1 base from J, with 9 bases in between. The CDR3 loop is CASSPAVMNTGELFF. The CDR3 DNA follows: TGTGCCAGCTCACCGGCTGTAATGAACACCGGGGAGCTGTTTTTT.

This chain links TRBV6-5 with TRBJ1-2; D not resolved. V was cut by 6 bases and J by 7 bases, with 15 bases left in between. Germline assignment: CDR1 MNHEY and CDR2 SVGAGI. CDR3 size: 13 residues. The CDR3: CASSPDGSGGYTF. The CDR3 DNA follows: TGTGCCAGCAGCCCGGACGGGAGTGGTGGCTACACCTTC.

The V call is TRBV7-8, the J call TRBJ1-3; D unclear. The CDR3 consists of 16 residues. Germline CDR1 is SGHVS and CDR2 is FQNEAQ. Trimming removed 5 bases at V and 4 bases at J, with 18 bases between. The CDR3 nucleotides are TGTGCCAGCAGCAACTTAGGCGGGTTGGCGGGAAACACCATATATTTT. Its protein product is CASSNLGGLAGNTIYF.

This chain connects TRBV10-3 to TRBJ1-2; 8 bases agree with TRBD1. This CDR3 spans 12 amino acids. The germline V gene encodes CDR1 ENHRY and CDR2 SYGVKD. V dropped 6 bases and J dropped 8; count of bases not matched to a gene: 5. This chain's CDR3 is CAIRADRDGYTF. Here the CDR3 DNA reads TGTGCCATCAGGGCGGACAGGGACGGCTACACCTTC.

CDR3 region: CASSKKQSVVMNTEAFF. DNA of the CDR3: TGTGCCAGCAGCAAAAAACAGTCAGTAGTTATGAACACTGAAGCTTTCTTT. The chain links TRBV21-1 to TRBJ1-1; no check of the table's D call, TRBD1, against the DNA was made. TRBV21-1 has pseudogene status. The CDR3 runs to 17 residues.

The chain is built from TRBV11-2 and TRBJ2-7, with D possibly being TRBD1 (5 bases). CDR1 is SGHAT and CDR2 is FQNNGV in the germline V gene. Trimming pared 5 bases from V and 0 bases from J, leaving 14 bases between. CDR3 size: 15 residues. The CDR3 here is CASSPSPGFSYEQYF. CDR3 coding DNA: TGTGCCAGCAGCCCCTCCCCAGGGTTCTCCTACGAGCAGTACTTC. Using reference TRBV11-2 and TRBJ2-7 for the parts outside the CDR3, the full variable domain is EAGVAQSPRYKIIEKRQSVAFWCNPISGHATLYWYQQILGQGPKLLIQFQNNGVVDDSQLPKDRFSAERLKGVDSTLKIQPAKLEDSAVYLCASSPSPGFSYEQYFGPGTRLTVT.

The chain is built from TRBV5-8 and TRBJ2-1, with TRBD1 matching 9 bases. The V and J ends lost 5 bases and 4 bases, in that order; junction bases with no gene match: 4. The V gene's germline CDR1 is SGHTS and CDR2 YDEGEE. The CDR3 runs to 14 residues. Here the CDR3 reads CASRGQGFYNEQFF. CDR3 nucleotides: TGTGCCAGCAGGGGACAGGGTTTTTACAATGAGCAGTTCTTC.

J is TRBJ2-1 and V is TRBV11-2; maybe TRBD2 (5 bases). This CDR3 comprises 16 residues. The germline gives CDR1 SGHAT, CDR2 FQNNGV. V was pared by 3 bases and J by 6 bases, with 18 bases between. In DNA form, the CDR3 reads TGTGCCAGCAGCTTTGATCGGACTCCCCTCCCCAATGAGCAGTTCTTC. Its translation is CASSFDRTPLPNEQFF.

The chain uses TRBV7-3 and TRBJ2-1; possibly TRBD2 for D (5 bases). V lost 3 bases, J lost 5 bases, and 8 bases lay in between. The CDR3 consists of 13 residues. CDR1 SGHTA and CDR2 FQGTGA come from the germline V gene. Written as DNA, the CDR3 is TGTGCCAGCAGCTTCCAGACTAACAATGAGCAGTTCTTC. Translating it yields CASSFQTNNEQFF.

The chain combines TRBV4-1 with TRBJ2-3, with 8 nucleotides matching TRBD1. The trim removed 2 bases at V and 3 bases at J, leaving 4 bases unmatched. The germline CDR1 and CDR2 sequences are MGHRA and YSYEKL. The CDR3 runs to 15 residues. The CDR3 loop is CASSQWQGATDTQYF. The CDR3 DNA is TGCGCCAGCAGCCAATGGCAGGGGGCAACAGATACGCAGTATTTT.

The chain is built from TRBV14 and TRBJ1-3; 9 nucleotides align to TRBD1. V trimming: 4 bases; J trimming: 7 bases; junction bases outside the gene matches: 8. This CDR3 comprises 15 residues. Germline V CDR1 and CDR2: SGHDN, FVKESK. The CDR3 sequence is CASSPGQGFGNTIYF. CDR3 sequence (DNA): TGTGCCAGCAGCCCCGGACAGGGGTTCGGGAACACCATATATTTT.

The rearrangement links TRBV7-8 to TRBJ1-4; 9 nucleotides align to TRBD1. Trimming cost V 5 bases and J 6 bases; bases outside gene matches: 4. CDR3 length equals 14 residues. CDR1 is SGHVS, CDR2 FQNEAQ, per germline. CDR3 DNA sequence: TGTGCCAGCAGCCCACAGGGGGCGCATGAAAAACTGTTTTTT. Protein product: CASSPQGAHEKLFF.

In the case of this clone: One end of the junction varies from germline; a read error may be responsible. V and J are TRBV7-9 and TRBJ1-1; possibly TRBD1 for D (5 bases). The germline V gene encodes CDR1 SEHNR and CDR2 FQNEAQ (reference sequence). The CDR3 has 14 amino acids. The CDR3 region has the DNA TGTTCCAGCAGCTTCAACAGGTTGAACACTGAAGCTTTCTTT. Amino acids: CSSSFNRLNTEAFF.

J is TRBJ1-3 and V is TRBV5-1, with 8 positions matching TRBD1. The CDR3 length is 17 residues. V trimming: 4 bases; J trimming: 0 bases; junction bases outside the gene matches: 9. Per germline, CDR1 SGHRS and CDR2 YFSETQ. Here the CDR3 reads CASSLSLQGASGNTIYF. The CDR3 region has the DNA TGCGCCAGCAGCCTTTCTCTTCAGGGGGCCTCTGGAAACACCATATATTTT.

This sequence joins TRBV15 and TRBJ2-7, with D possibly TRBD1 on 6 matching bases. V lost 5 bases and J 3 bases, leaving 11 bases between the germline ends. The germline CDR1 and CDR2 sequences are LNHNV and YYDKDF (reference sequence). The CDR3 contains 13 residues. The CDR3 coding sequence is TGTGCCACCAGCCCCGGGACATACTACGAGCAGTACTTC. Translated, it gives CATSPGTYYEQYF.

This rearrangement joins TRBV6-5 to TRBJ1-1; TRBD1 matches at 9 bases. Germline-derived CDR1 and CDR2 are MNHEY and SVGAGI. The CDR3 spans 14 residues. The J segment lost 2 bases and the V segment lost 7 bases, leaving 5 bases of the junction unmatched. CDR3 sequence (DNA): TGTGCCAGCACCACGACAGGGGGAAACACTGAAGCTTTCTTT. Translating gives CASTTTGGNTEAFF.

The V call is TRBV2, the J call TRBJ2-7, with a possible D match to TRBD2 (5 bases). Trimming removed 5 bases from V and 3 bases from J, with 14 bases in between. In germline, CDR1 is SNHLY, CDR2 FYNNEI. CDR3 length equals 14 residues. CDR3 region: CASSRETGSYEQYF. CDR3 coding DNA: TGTGCCAGCAGTAGGGAGACGGGCAGCTACGAGCAGTACTTC. The complete variable domain, with remaining parts taken from reference TRBV2 and TRBJ2-7, reads EPEVTQTPSHQVTQMGQEVILRCVPISNHLYFYWYRQILGQKVEFLVSFYNNEISEKSEIFDDQFSVERPDGSNFTLKIRSTKLEDSAMYFCASSRETGSYEQYFGPGTRLTVT.

V is TRBV4-1 and J is TRBJ1-1, with D uncertain. Deletions cut 0 bases from V and 4 bases from J, with 9 bases between. CDR3 length equals 14 residues. Germline-derived CDR1 and CDR2 are MGHRA and YSYEKL. In DNA, the CDR3 is TGCGCCAGCAGCCAAGAGTGGGGAGGCACTGAAGCTTTCTTT. This translates into CASSQEWGGTEAFF.